This T cell receptor (beta chain) was found in a study of cytomegalovirus exposure and HLA in healthy donors. Each donor's status was that of a healthy bone marrow donor. Whereas donors were nominally healthy upon sampling, unrecorded immune exposures were probable. About this clone itself: What it binds is not known.

General study findings and limits: A later analysis showed TCR association rates differing by HLA locus, peaking at DRB1 and lowest at HLA-C. In a later analysis, productive TCRs from donors in an Asian-associated ancestry cluster reportedly carried fewer N-insertions than the cohort mean.

The primer mix had 60 Vbeta and 13 Jbeta primers. Clones were read by immunoSEQ multiplex PCR, and TCRdb kept only the in-frame ones, dropping some. The sample records more than 130,000 clones, 78% being singletons. Germline loops: CDR1 MNHNS, CDR2 SASEGT. The CDR3 has 14 residues. V was cut by 4 bases and J by 1 base, with 10 bases left in between. The receptor was derived from a male donor in good health and CMV-seronegative. V gene TRBV6-1 combines with J gene TRBJ2-5; D gene unclear. Sequencing was performed on PBMCs. The CDR3 coding sequence is TGTGCCAGCAGTGTATCACAGACCCAAGAGACCCAGTACTTC. This sequence encodes CASSVSQTQETQYF.